Below, 24 T cell receptor beta chains from the same sample are listed, as sequenced in a study of identical twins. TCRdb processed the 5' RACE reads anew with MiXCR; each CDR3 protein has one entry. The top ten hold around 1.7% of the sample, which has hundreds of thousands of distinct CDR3 sequences, around 6% seen once. Sequenced sample: naive T cells sorted from blood. These receptors were obtained from a young man in good health.

This clonotype has more than one count but fewer than ten. The V call is TRBV6-5, the J call TRBJ2-1; 7 bases align to TRBD2. The CDR3 has 18 amino acids. V lost 2 bases, J lost 6 bases, and 16 bases stayed unmatched. CDR1 is MNHEY and CDR2 is SVGAGI in the germline V gene. The CDR3 coding sequence is TGTGCCAGCAGTTACGGCCCCGGTGGCGGGAGACTACTCAATGAGCAGTTCTTC. Protein: CASSYGPGGGRLLNEQFF.

This chain links TRBV30 with TRBJ1-4, with 11 bases identical to TRBD1. There are 14 residues in the CDR3. The J segment lost 11 bases and the V segment lost 1 base, leaving 6 bases of the junction unmatched. Germline CDR1 is GTSNPN and CDR2 is SVGIG (reference sequence). The CDR3 loop is CAWSAGTGGHKLFF. The CDR3 nucleotides read TGTGCCTGGAGTGCCGGGACAGGGGGGCATAAACTGTTTTTT.

In its sample, this clonotype was seen many times. This chain links TRBV6-5 with TRBJ2-2, with 7 nucleotides matching TRBD1. V lost 2 bases, J lost 6 bases, and 3 bases stayed unmatched. This CDR3 spans 14 amino acids. The germline gives CDR1 MNHEY, CDR2 SVGAGI. The DNA for the CDR3 is TGTGCCAGCAGTTACGGGACAGCTCCCGGGGAGCTGTTTTTT. Its translation is CASSYGTAPGELFF.

CDR3 sequence: CAWRSSSGNTIYF. CDR3 coding DNA: TGTGCCTGGAGGAGCTCCTCTGGAAACACCATATATTTT. The chain is built from TRBV30 and TRBJ1-3; D unresolved. V dropped 3 bases and J dropped 0 bases, with 6 bases sitting between them. The CDR3 has 13 amino acids. CDR1 GTSNPN and CDR2 SVGIG come from the germline V gene (reference sequence). The full variable domain, in which reference TRBV30 and TRBJ1-3 provide the parts outside the CDR3, is SQTIHQWPATLVQPVGSPLSLECTVEGTSNPNLYWYRQAAGRGLQLLFYSVGIGQISSEVPQNLSASRPQDRQFILSSKKLLLSDSGFYLCAWRSSSGNTIYFGEGSWLTVV.

Worth noting for this clonotype: With a much larger clone just one base away, this may be a read error. Lacking the conserved final phenylalanine or tryptophan, this CDR3 likely reflects a read error. V gene TRBV29-1 combines with J gene TRBJ2-3; TRBD1 aligns across 7 bases. Looked up from germline, CDR1 is SQVTM and CDR2 is ANQGSEA. V lost 4 bases to trimming and J lost 5 bases; unmatched junction nucleotides: 9. The CDR3 has 14 amino acids. The CDR3 bases are TGCAGCGTTGGACAGGGAGTGGTAAGAGATACGCAGTATTGT. Protein: CSVGQGVVRDTQYC.

This clonotype was observed many times. The rearrangement joins TRBV6-1 to TRBJ2-3; D ambiguous. Per the germline V gene, CDR1 is MNHNS and CDR2 is SASEGT. V lost 6 bases and J lost 2, with 9 bases in between. The CDR3 is 13 residues long. The CDR3 DNA sequence: TGTGCCAGCAGGGACCAGAACACAGATACGCAGTATTTT. The encoded protein is CASRDQNTDTQYF.

This clonotype appeared a few times. V usage is TRBV5-1 and J usage is TRBJ2-5; D remains unclear. The V gene lost 1 base and the J gene lost 0 bases, with 10 bases spanning the gap. CDR1 and CDR2 (germline): SGHRS, YFSETQ. The CDR3 is 15 amino acids. The CDR3 protein is CASSLNAGDQETQYF. The CDR3, as DNA: TGCGCCAGCAGCTTGAATGCAGGCGACCAAGAGACCCAGTACTTC.

DNA for the CDR3: TGTGCCAGCAGCCAAATTAGGGACAGCCGCTCCTACGAGCAGTACTTC. It specifies CASSQIRDSRSYEQYF. This rearrangement joins TRBV3-1 to TRBJ2-7; 7 bases map to TRBD1. With V trimmed by 2 bases and J by 0 bases, 7 bases remained unmatched. The CDR3 has 16 residues. Germline V CDR1 and CDR2: LGHDT, YNNKEL (reference sequence).

This clonotype came up once. V gene TRBV6-2 or TRBV6-3 combines with J gene TRBJ2-5; maybe TRBD1 (5 bases). CDR1 and CDR2 (germline): MNHEY, SVGEGT. The CDR3 consists of 16 residues. The V gene lost 5 bases and the J gene lost 2 bases, with 18 bases spanning the gap. The CDR3 spells CASSGADGLLQETQYF. The CDR3 coding sequence is TGTGCCAGCAGTGGGGCGGACGGCCTGCTACAAGAGACCCAGTACTTC.

The sample holds many counts of this clonotype. This chain connects TRBV3-1 to TRBJ1-6, with 7 bases identical to TRBD1. V dropped 0 bases and J dropped 7; count of bases not matched to a gene: 3. The CDR3 consists of 15 residues. Germline CDR1 LGHDT, CDR2 YNNKEL (reference sequence). CDR3 region: CASSQEGQLNSPLHF. The CDR3 region has the DNA TGTGCCAGCAGCCAAGAGGGACAGCTAAATTCACCCCTCCACTTT.

The table lists this clonotype with many counts. The chain joins TRBV12-3 or TRBV12-4 to TRBJ1-3; TRBD1 is a possible D gene (6 bases). The length of the CDR3 is 14 residues. Trimming took 6 bases from V and 1 from J, leaving 10 bases between them. The CDR3 nucleotides read TGTGCCAGCAGCGAGGACAGATCTGGAAACACCATATATTTT. This encodes CASSEDRSGNTIYF.

The V gene is TRBV12-3 or TRBV12-4, the J gene TRBJ1-1; D call uncertain. This CDR3 contains 13 residues. Between the trimmed V and J ends, which lost 5 bases and 5 bases, there was a span of 12 bases. The CDR3 region is CASSLYGQTEAFF. The CDR3 bases are TGTGCCAGCAGTCTATACGGGCAGACTGAAGCTTTCTTT.

This clonotype was detected once. Just one base apart from a much larger clone, this may be a read error. The rearrangement links TRBV10-3 to TRBJ2-7; D unclear. The CDR3 consists of 12 residues. CDR1 and CDR2 from the germline V gene are ENHRY and SYGVKD. The CDR3 region is CAIGESPYEQYV. The CDR3 nucleotides read TGTGCCATCGGTGAGTCCCCATACGAGCAGTACGTC.

This clonotype was counted at least ten times. The V and J genes are TRBV4-1 and TRBJ1-2; 9 bases match TRBD1. The CDR3 is made up of 16 amino acids. The junction had 9 bases not matched to a gene; V was cut back by 1 base and J by 6 bases. Germline-derived CDR1 and CDR2 are MGHRA and YSYEKL. In DNA, the CDR3 is TGCGCCAGCAGCCAAGGGGTAACAGGGGGCGTGGATGGCTACACCTTC. It specifies CASSQGVTGGVDGYTF.

The CDR3 bases are TGTGCCAGCAGCCTGGGACCCTACTCCTACGAGCAGTACGTC. This codes for CASSLGPYSYEQYV. The chain uses TRBV7-2 and TRBJ2-7; D assignment may be TRBD1 or TRBD2 (5 bases each). The ends were cut back, 5 bases at V and 0 bases at J, with 11 bases in the middle. From germline, CDR1 is SGHTA and CDR2 FQGNSA. This CDR3 is built from 14 residues.

The sample holds many counts of this clonotype. The chain combines TRBV10-3 with TRBJ1-1; 8 nucleotides line up with TRBD1. V was clipped by 10 bases and J by 5 bases; unmatched bases: 12. The CDR3 has 14 amino acids. CDR1 and CDR2 from the germline V gene are ENHRY and SYGVKD. The CDR3 region has the DNA TGTGCCACCACCACGAAACAGGGGGGAACTGAAGCTTTCTTT. This encodes CATTTKQGGTEAFF.

This clonotype was seen many times. CDR3 sequence reads: CASRSPRTSQADEQFF. Written as DNA, the CDR3 is TGTGCCAGCAGGAGTCCAAGGACTAGCCAGGCCGATGAGCAGTTCTTC. The rearrangement joins TRBV5-5 to TRBJ2-1, with 8 bases fitting TRBD2. The CDR3 sequence is 16 residues long. CDR1 is SGHKS and CDR2 is YYEKEE in the germline V gene (reference sequence). Trimming at V came to 5 bases and at J to 8 bases, leaving 15 bases not matched to a gene. Together with reference TRBV5-5 and TRBJ2-1, the CDR3 gives the full variable domain: DAGVTQSPTHLIKTRGQQVTLRCSPISGHKSVSWYQQVLGQGPQFIFQYYEKEERGRGNFPDRFSARQFPNYSSELNVNALLLGDSALYLCASRSPRTSQADEQFFGPGTRLTVL.

This clonotype was observed a few times. The CDR3 region is CASSRGLATRETQYF. CDR3 sequence (DNA): TGTGCCAGCAGTAGGGGACTAGCAACCAGAGAGACCCAGTACTTC. The genes are TRBV6-2 or TRBV6-3 and TRBJ2-5, with 9 bases lining up with TRBD2. CDR1 and CDR2 from the germline V gene are MNHEY and SVGEGT. V lost 5 bases to trimming and J lost 4 bases; unmatched junction nucleotides: 8. The length of the CDR3 is 15 residues.

This clonotype was found many times. CDR3 in DNA: TGCGCCAGCAGCCAAGGGGGGGGAGCCGGGGAGCTGTTTTTT. Protein product: CASSQGGGAGELFF. V is TRBV4-3 and J is TRBJ2-2; TRBD2 aligns across 7 bases. The trim removed 1 base at V and 6 bases at J, leaving 2 bases unmatched. Germline values: CDR1 LGHNA, CDR2 YSLEER. This CDR3 comprises 14 residues.

The genes are TRBV5-5 and TRBJ2-3; tentative D call: TRBD1 (6 bases). Germline-derived CDR1 and CDR2 are SGHKS and YYEKEE (reference sequence). V lost 5 bases and J lost 4, with 20 bases in between. The length of the CDR3 is 16 residues. CDR3 coding DNA: TGTGCCAGCAGTAAGCGAGAGGGGGTGAGATCAGATACGCAGTATTTT. Its protein is CASSKREGVRSDTQYF.

The chain joins TRBV6-5 to TRBJ1-3, with D possibly TRBD1 on 6 matching bases. Germline V gene data show CDR1 as MNHEY and CDR2 as SVGAGI. The V end was cut by 2 bases, the J end by 3 bases, with 8 bases between. The CDR3 is made up of 14 amino acids. CDR3 residues: CASSYRGNGNTIYF. The CDR3 coding sequence is TGTGCCAGCAGTTACAGGGGGAATGGAAACACCATATATTTT.

In this sample, this clonotype turned up a few times. The V call is TRBV10-3, the J call TRBJ1-1; the D gene is possibly TRBD1 (6 bases). The CDR3 sequence is 13 residues long. CDR1 and CDR2 (germline): ENHRY, SYGVKD. The V gene lost 10 bases and the J gene lost 7 bases, with 19 bases spanning the gap. For the CDR3, the DNA is TGTGCCACCAAAAAGGGGGGCGAGGGTGAAGCTTTCTTT. Translation gives CATKKGGEGEAFF.

The genes are TRBV18 and TRBJ2-2, with 8 bases fitting TRBD2. Germline trimming cut 2 bases from V and 0 bases from J; bases unmatched to any gene: 2. Per germline, CDR1 KGHSH and CDR2 LQKENI. There are 16 residues in the CDR3. Here the CDR3 DNA reads TGTGCCAGCTCACCAGTAGCGGGATCGAACACCGGGGAGCTGTTTTTT. It encodes CASSPVAGSNTGELFF. The full variable domain, with the rest looked up from reference TRBV18 and TRBJ2-2, is NAGVMQNPRHLVRRRGQEARLRCSPMKGHSHVYWYRQLPEEGLKFMVYLQKENIIDESGMPKERFSAEFPKEGPSILRIQQVVRGDSAAYFCASSPVAGSNTGELFFGEGSRLTVL.

CDR3 bases: TGTGCCACCTACTCCCTGGGACTAGCGGGAACCAACTACGAGCAGTACGTC. This encodes CATYSLGLAGTNYEQYV. The chain has TRBV21-1 and TRBJ2-7; the table gives TRBD2 as D, unverified against the DNA. TRBV21-1 is assigned pseudogene status. The CDR3 spans 17 residues.